Presented here are 28 T cell receptor beta chains from one specimen sequenced in a study of shared clonotypes between healthy human individuals (dated by TCRdb to 2019 to 2021). The library was built by means of the immunoSEQ multiplex PCR assay. TCRdb obtained this table from immuneACCESS and retained in-frame rearrangements with V and J assigned. These tables miss some clones; where compared with another copy, unresolved V genes account for less than half of the shortfall, and the remainder is unexplained. The sample table shows about 2.4 million clones, and 80% to 95% are seen once. 0.36% of the sample goes to the ten largest clones. Sequences were obtained from naive CD4+ T cells from PBMCs. The meaning of the sample's cell subset or site label: CD45RA+ positively selected. These receptors were collected from a man aged 18-30 years in good health. Some clones in this sample may be carry-over from other donors' samples.

The rearrangement joins TRBV10-2 to TRBJ1-6; 8 bases agree with TRBD1. The CDR3 extends over 13 amino acids. In germline, CDR1 is WSHSY, CDR2 SAAADI. After removal of 10 bases from V and 9 bases from J, the junction contained 8 bases not matched to a gene. CDR3: CATQQGASSPLHF. The CDR3 DNA sequence: TGCGCCACGCAGCAGGGGGCTAGTTCACCCCTCCACTTT.

This chain uses TRBV11-2 with TRBJ2-1, with D perhaps assigned TRBD1 or TRBD2 (6 bases each). The CDR3 covers 17 residues. The germline V gene has CDR1 SGHAT and CDR2 FQNNGV. V was clipped by 0 bases and J by 7 bases, with 19 bases between them. CDR3 region: CASSLEFRGRRFNEQFF. The CDR3 DNA is TGTGCCAGCAGCTTAGAATTCCGGGGGCGAAGGTTTAATGAGCAGTTCTTC.

The chain joins TRBV6-1 to TRBJ1-1, with TRBD1 matching 8 bases. The junction had 7 bases not matched to a gene; V was cut back by 5 bases and J by 5 bases. The CDR3 has 14 residues. Germline CDR1 MNHNS, CDR2 SASEGT. CDR3 amino acids: CASSHQGARTEAFF. The CDR3, as DNA: TGTGCCAGCAGTCATCAGGGGGCGCGAACTGAAGCTTTCTTT.

This clone was recorded once. V usage is TRBV6-1 and J usage is TRBJ1-1; D is undetermined. V lost 4 bases and J lost 2, with 8 bases in between. Germline CDR1 MNHNS, CDR2 SASEGT. CDR3 length: 13 amino acids. The CDR3 coding sequence is TGTGCCAGCAGTGGGTTGATAAACACTGAAGCTTTCTTT. This codes for CASSGLINTEAFF.

CDR3 residues: CASSPRSGMASYEQYF. The CDR3 DNA reads TGTGCCAGCTCACCACGTAGCGGGATGGCGTCCTACGAGCAGTACTTC. V is TRBV18 and J is TRBJ2-7, with TRBD2 matching 8 bases. Germline V gene sequence: CDR1 KGHSH, CDR2 LQKENI. CDR3 size: 16 residues. With 1 base clipped from V and 1 base from J, the junction kept 6 bases outside the gene matches.

The rearrangement joins TRBV11-3 to TRBJ1-2, with 8 bases fitting TRBD1. This CDR3 has 16 residues. CDR1 SGHNT and CDR2 YENEEA come from the germline V gene. V was clipped by 3 bases and J by 4 bases; unmatched bases: 10. CDR3 nucleotides: TGTGCCAGCAGCTTCGCCAGACAGGGGTTCGGCTATGGCTACACCTTC. It translates to CASSFARQGFGYGYTF. The full variable domain, completed using reference TRBV11-3 and TRBJ1-2, is EAGVVQSPRYKIIEKKQPVAFWCNPISGHNTLYWYLQNLGQGPELLIRYENEEAVDDSQLPKDRFSAERLKGVDSTLKIQPAELGDSAVYLCASSFARQGFGYGYTFGSGTRLTVV.

The chain is built from TRBV9 and TRBJ2-5; 7 nucleotides agree with TRBD2. The V and J ends lost 0 bases and 1 base, in that order; junction bases with no gene match: 3. Germline CDR1 SGDLS, CDR2 YYNGEE. The length of the CDR3 is 15 residues. The CDR3 region is CASSVAGTIQETQYF. CDR3 DNA: TGTGCCAGCAGCGTAGCCGGGACTATCCAAGAGACCCAGTACTTC. Looking up the rest from reference TRBV9 and TRBJ2-5 gives the full variable domain: DSGVTQTPKHLITATGQRVTLRCSPRSGDLSVYWYQQSLDQGLQFLIQYYNGEERAKGNILERFSAQQFPDLHSELNLSSLELGDSALYFCASSVAGTIQETQYFGPGTRLLVL.

This clone was counted once. The chain links TRBV28 to TRBJ2-2; TRBD2 matches at 9 bases. V shed 5 bases and J 5 bases; nucleotides not matched to a gene: 15. Germline V gives CDR1 MDHEN, CDR2 SYDVKM. There are 18 residues in the CDR3. Here the CDR3 reads CASSPPARASGNTGELFF. CDR3 DNA sequence: TGTGCCAGCAGTCCACCCGCCCGGGCTAGCGGGAATACCGGGGAGCTGTTTTTT. The entire variable domain, with the rest obtained from reference TRBV28 and TRBJ2-2, is as follows: DVKVTQSSRYLVKRTGEKVFLECVQDMDHENMFWYRQDPGLGLRLIYFSYDVKMKEKGDIPEGYSVSREKKERFSLILESASTNQTSMYLCASSPPARASGNTGELFFGEGSRLTVL.

V gene TRBV5-1 combines with J gene TRBJ2-7; D unclear. The V gene's germline CDR1 is SGHRS and CDR2 YFSETQ. The V and J ends lost 0 bases and 7 bases respectively, with 11 bases between them. This CDR3 is built from 13 residues. The CDR3 DNA is TGCGCCAGCAGCTTGGAACCGTCTGGGGAGCAGTACTTC. This codes for CASSLEPSGEQYF.

This chain links TRBV27 with TRBJ2-7, with a tentative D call TRBD2 (6 bases). Germline CDR1 is MNHEY and CDR2 is SMNVEV (reference sequence). The CDR3 sequence is 13 residues long. CDR3 region: CAAIVRDLREQYF. CDR3 DNA: TGTGCGGCAATCGTCAGGGACTTGAGGGAGCAGTACTTC.

The V and J genes are TRBV28 and TRBJ1-5, with a tentative D call TRBD1 (5 bases). CDR1 is MDHEN and CDR2 is SYDVKM in the germline V gene. CDR3 length: 17 amino acids. V lost 3 bases and J 1 base, leaving 16 bases between the germline ends. This CDR3 reads CASSFVQGVGSNQPQHF. The DNA for the CDR3 is TGTGCCAGCAGTTTTGTGCAGGGCGTGGGGAGCAATCAGCCCCAGCATTTT.

The gene calls are TRBV6-6 and TRBJ2-5, with 9 bases that match TRBD1. The CDR3 is 15 amino acids. Germline lookup yields CDR1 MNHNY and CDR2 SVGAGI (reference sequence). With V trimmed by 2 bases and J by 9 bases, 10 bases remained unmatched. The CDR3 loop is CASSYQPTGTGSQYF. In DNA form, the CDR3 reads TGTGCCAGCAGTTACCAGCCGACCGGGACAGGGTCCCAGTACTTC.

The V call is TRBV5-1, the J call TRBJ2-7; D call uncertain. The germline V and J ends were trimmed by 0 bases and 4 bases, with 11 bases remaining between them. Per germline, CDR1 SGHRS and CDR2 YFSETQ. This CDR3 has 14 amino acids. The CDR3 DNA reads as TGCGCCAGCAGCTTGGGAGAGACGGTTTACGAGCAGTACTTC. This gives the protein CASSLGETVYEQYF.

V and J are TRBV5-4 and TRBJ1-4, with a tentative D call TRBD1 (6 bases). Deletions cut 5 bases from V and 5 bases from J, with 13 bases between. Germline-derived CDR1 and CDR2 are SGHNT and YYREEE (reference sequence). The CDR3 is made up of 14 amino acids. CDR3 amino acids: CASSRDTTNEKLFF. CDR3 in DNA: TGTGCCAGCAGTCGGGACACTACAAATGAAAAACTGTTTTTT.

The V gene is TRBV7-9, the J gene TRBJ2-3; D is unclear. Per the germline V gene, CDR1 is SEHNR and CDR2 is FQNEAQ (reference sequence). The length of the CDR3 is 11 residues. Trimming stripped 8 bases from V and 4 bases from J, with 7 bases between. This CDR3 is CASQMPDTQYF. The CDR3 DNA sequence: TGTGCCAGCCAGATGCCAGATACGCAGTATTTT.

The V and J genes are TRBV6-5 and TRBJ2-1; 9 positions agree with TRBD2. This CDR3 is built from 15 residues. Germline values: CDR1 MNHEY, CDR2 SVGAGI. V was pared by 8 bases and J by 2 bases, with 7 bases of the junction left unmatched. CDR3 nucleotide sequence: TGTGCCAGCTATCGTAGCGGGAGCCCCTACAATGAGCAGTTCTTC. As protein: CASYRSGSPYNEQFF.

V is TRBV7-2 and J is TRBJ2-7, with 11 bases aligning to TRBD2. V trimming: 5 bases; J trimming: 2 bases; junction bases outside the gene matches: 14. Germline lookup yields CDR1 SGHTA and CDR2 FQGNSA. The CDR3 is 18 amino acids. Here the CDR3 DNA reads TGTGCCAGCAGCCAACTCCCGACTAGCGGGATTAAGCCCTACGAGCAGTACTTC. It is translated as CASSQLPTSGIKPYEQYF.

The chain employs TRBV6-5 and TRBJ1-1, with a tentative D call TRBD1 (6 bases). Germline CDR1 reads MNHEY; CDR2 reads SVGAGI. The CDR3 length is 13 residues. CDR3 DNA sequence: TGTTCAGCGACACAGGGAGCCAACACTGAAGCTTTCTTT. Amino acids: CSATQGANTEAFF.

A remark on this clone: Other DNA sequences from this sample encode an identical CDR3 as well. V and J are TRBV18 and TRBJ2-3; D is uncertain. V was pared by 6 bases and J by 0 bases, with 10 bases between. The V gene's germline CDR1 is KGHSH and CDR2 LQKENI. The length of the CDR3 is 14 residues. The CDR3 bases are TGTGCCAGCTCCCCTTTGGAGAGCACAGATACGCAGTATTTT. Translated, it gives CASSPLESTDTQYF.

The chain is built from TRBV18 and TRBJ1-1; D is uncertain. Germline CDR1 is KGHSH and CDR2 is LQKENI. V lost 5 bases, J lost 1 base, and 17 bases lay in between. This CDR3 is 16 amino acids long. In DNA, the CDR3 is TGTGCCAGCTCAATCAGAGAGGAGCGGGCGAACACTGAAGCTTTCTTT. It translates to CASSIREERANTEAFF.

V usage is TRBV5-8 and J usage is TRBJ2-7; D may be TRBD2 (5 bases). Trimming stripped 4 bases from V and 1 base from J, with 9 bases between. The germline CDR1 and CDR2 sequences are SGHTS and YDEGEE. The CDR3 consists of 13 residues. The CDR3 here is CASSRGWSYEQYF. CDR3 nucleotide sequence: TGTGCCAGCAGCCGGGGTTGGTCCTACGAGCAGTACTTC.

The V gene is TRBV5-6, the J gene TRBJ1-2, with D uncertain. The CDR3 spans 15 residues. Deletions cut 1 base from V and 8 bases from J, with 18 bases between. CDR1 is SGHDT and CDR2 is YYEEEE in the germline V gene. In DNA, the CDR3 is TGTGCCAGCAGCTTGTCTCAATGGTTGGGTGGAGGCTACACCTTC. It codes for CASSLSQWLGGGYTF.

The V gene is TRBV29-1, the J gene TRBJ1-2; D uncertain. The CDR3 runs to 8 residues. Germline V gene data show CDR1 as SQVTM and CDR2 as ANQGSEA. Trimming left V 7 bases short and J 6 bases short, with 3 bases between. CDR3 nucleotide sequence: TGCAGCGAAGATGGCTACACCTTC. Translating it yields CSEDGYTF.

The V gene is TRBV28, the J gene TRBJ2-7; tentatively, D is TRBD1 (7 bases). CDR1 MDHEN and CDR2 SYDVKM come from the germline V gene. Trimming left V 7 bases short and J 4 bases short, with 23 bases between. The CDR3 sequence is 16 residues long. The CDR3 loop is CASTTRGADDRYEQYF. In DNA form, the CDR3 reads TGTGCCAGCACCACCAGGGGGGCAGACGATAGGTACGAGCAGTACTTC.

V usage is TRBV28 and J usage is TRBJ2-1, with TRBD1 identical over 8 bases. Trimming took 3 bases from V and 5 from J; bases not matched to a gene: 6. The CDR3 loop spans 15 amino acids. Germline lookup yields CDR1 MDHEN and CDR2 SYDVKM. The CDR3 DNA sequence: TGTGCCAGCAGTTTCTCTCGGACAGGGCACAATGAGCAGTTCTTC. Translating it yields CASSFSRTGHNEQFF.

This clone showed up just once. The genes are TRBV2 and TRBJ2-6, with 8 bases matching TRBD1. The V segment lost 4 bases and the J segment 0 bases; nucleotides outside the gene matches: 8. The germline CDR1 and CDR2 sequences are SNHLY and FYNNEI. The CDR3 runs to 18 residues. CDR3 sequence reads: CASSVGGTGHSGANVLTF. The DNA for the CDR3 is TGTGCCAGCAGTGTGGGTGGGACAGGTCACTCTGGGGCCAACGTCCTGACTTTC.

This sequence joins TRBV14 and TRBJ1-1, with 9 bases identical to TRBD1. The ends lost 2 bases at V and 5 bases at J; junction bases unmatched: 9. The CDR3 loop spans 16 amino acids. From germline, CDR1 is SGHDN and CDR2 FVKESK. CDR3 sequence reads: CASSQRPGQGITEAFF. The CDR3 nucleotides read TGTGCCAGCAGCCAACGACCCGGACAGGGGATAACTGAAGCTTTCTTT.

This chain uses TRBV6-5 with TRBJ1-2, with D uncertain. V lost 4 bases to trimming and J lost 0 bases, with 9 bases between them. This CDR3 contains 14 residues. Germline assignment: CDR1 MNHEY and CDR2 SVGAGI. The CDR3 bases are TGTGCCAGCAGTTCTCTAGGTTCTAACTATGGCTACACCTTC. Its protein product is CASSSLGSNYGYTF.